This TCR beta chain is from a study of CD8 T cells in Susac syndrome. Study-level background: When blood was drawn, the patients with Susac syndrome were therapy-naive, on corticosteroids, or on intravenous immunoglobulin alone.

The RNA, about 0.5 to 1 ug, was put through reverse transcription using random hexamers. Amplification of TCR beta CDR3 used immunoSEQ multiplex PCR across 54 Vbeta and 13 Jbeta. A single record per CDR3 protein comes from TCRdb applying MiXCR to the immunoSEQ multiplex PCR reads. The sample yields around 170,000 distinct CDR3 sequences, almost 96% seen once. Germline-derived CDR1 and CDR2 are SGHTA and FQGTGA. This CDR3 region has 15 residues. V gave up 5 bases and J gave up 6 bases; unmatched junction bases: 7. CD8+ and CD4+ T cells taken from blood had their TCR beta sequenced. The genes are TRBV7-3 and TRBJ2-2; the match to TRBD2 covers 9 bases. This receptor was obtained from a human donor with Susac syndrome. The sequenced material came from CD4+ T cells from PBMCs. The CDR3 loop reads CASSPLGLASGELFF. The CDR3 DNA sequence: TGTGCCAGCAGCCCCTTGGGACTAGCTTCCGGGGAGCTGTTTTTT.